This passage covers 23 T cell receptor beta chains from one sample sequenced in a study of blood T cell repertoires in COVID-19. The assay was immunoSEQ multiplex PCR, and TCRdb's table has in-frame clones only and misses some. The data show a few hundred thousand clones, with roughly nine tenths seen just once and approximately 4.6% held by the top ten. The sequencing sample was made of peripheral blood. Receptors originate from a woman aged 40 to 50 who had recovered from COVID-19.

The chain couples TRBV28 to TRBJ1-2; 9 bases agree with TRBD1. The CDR3 has 14 amino acids. Germline V CDR1 and CDR2: MDHEN, SYDVKM. The trim removed 5 bases at V and 7 bases at J, leaving 8 bases unmatched. CDR3 in DNA: TGTGCCAGCAGTACCGGACAGGGGAGGGGTGGCTACACCTTC. Translating gives CASSTGQGRGGYTF.

In its sample, this clone was seen many times. The chain joins TRBV7-9 to TRBJ1-2; 11 bases match TRBD1. CDR1 is SEHNR and CDR2 is FQNEAQ in the germline V gene (reference sequence). This CDR3 has 14 amino acids. Losses at the gene ends were 5 bases for V and 4 bases for J; bases not matched to a gene: 3. In nucleotides, the CDR3 is TGTGCCAGCAGCCCCGGGACAGGGGGCTATGGCTACACCTTC. Protein product: CASSPGTGGYGYTF.

This rearrangement joins TRBV27 to TRBJ1-2, with 7 bases identical to TRBD1. Germline V gives CDR1 MNHEY, CDR2 SMNVEV (reference sequence). V dropped 6 bases and J dropped 2; count of bases not matched to a gene: 3. The CDR3 extends over 13 amino acids. This CDR3 reads CASSTGQNYGYTF. The CDR3 coding sequence is TGTGCCAGCAGCACGGGACAGAACTATGGCTACACCTTC.

The chain links TRBV2 to TRBJ1-5, with 8 positions matching TRBD1. Germline V gene data show CDR1 as SNHLY and CDR2 as FYNNEI. V was clipped by 6 bases and J by 5 bases; unmatched bases: 6. The CDR3 has 14 amino acids. The CDR3 region is CASRGQGAYQPQHF. CDR3 DNA sequence: TGTGCCAGCAGGGGTCAGGGGGCCTATCAGCCCCAGCATTTT.

V usage is TRBV27 and J usage is TRBJ2-5, with D tentatively TRBD2 (5 bases). Germline V gives CDR1 MNHEY, CDR2 SMNVEV (reference sequence). The CDR3 has 13 amino acids. V lost 2 bases to trimming and J lost 7 bases, with 11 bases between them. The CDR3 is CASSLRARGTQYF. The DNA of the CDR3 is TGTGCCAGCAGTTTAAGGGCCCGGGGGACCCAGTACTTC.

This clone appeared a few times. The genes are TRBV6-2 or TRBV6-3 and TRBJ1-6; D remains ambiguous. Germline V gene sequence: CDR1 MNHEY, CDR2 SVGEGT. V shed 2 bases and J shed 4 bases, with 6 bases lying between them. The CDR3 sequence is 14 residues long. DNA for the CDR3: TGTGCCAGCAGTTACGCGGTGTATAATTCACCCCTCCACTTT. Amino acid sequence: CASSYAVYNSPLHF.

V usage is TRBV28 and J usage is TRBJ1-4; no firm D call. The CDR3 is 15 residues long. V was pared by 5 bases and J by 1 base, with 11 bases between. The germline V gene encodes CDR1 MDHEN and CDR2 SYDVKM. The CDR3 bases are TGTGCCAGCAGTCGCCCTCGGGGAACTAATGAAAAACTGTTTTTT. Its translation is CASSRPRGTNEKLFF. Variable domain in full (rest from reference TRBV28 and TRBJ1-4): DVKVTQSSRYLVKRTGEKVFLECVQDMDHENMFWYRQDPGLGLRLIYFSYDVKMKEKGDIPEGYSVSREKKERFSLILESASTNQTSMYLCASSRPRGTNEKLFFGSGTQLSVL.

The chain joins TRBV18 to TRBJ2-2; D is unresolved. The CDR3 is 13 amino acids. Germline V gene lookup returns CDR1 KGHSH and CDR2 LQKENI. V was pared by 10 bases and J by 5 bases, with 14 bases between. In DNA form, the CDR3 reads TGTGCCATCCAGAGGTCCAGTACCGGGGAGCTGTTTTTT. Encoded protein: CAIQRSSTGELFF.

The chain has TRBV19 and TRBJ2-2; 9 nucleotides align to TRBD1. The V gene's germline CDR1 is LNHDA and CDR2 SQIVND (reference sequence). The CDR3 length is 15 residues. V was clipped by 5 bases and J by 6 bases; unmatched bases: 7. The CDR3 sequence is CASSPGQGFPGELFF. CDR3 in DNA: TGTGCCAGTAGTCCCGGACAGGGGTTCCCCGGGGAGCTGTTTTTT.

The chain is built from TRBV6-2 or TRBV6-3 and TRBJ2-7, with D tentatively TRBD2 (6 bases). Trimming took off 4 bases at V and 2 bases at J, with 12 bases between the two ends. CDR1 and CDR2 from the germline V gene are MNHEY and SVGEGT. The CDR3 is 14 amino acids. This CDR3 is CASSSPGGTYEQYV. As DNA, the CDR3 is TGTGCCAGCAGTTCCCCAGGAGGGACCTACGAGCAGTACGTC.

This clone was recorded once. This chain connects TRBV24-1 to TRBJ2-3, with TRBD2 identical over 8 bases. The CDR3 extends over 14 amino acids. With V trimmed by 5 bases and J by 5 bases, 5 bases remained unmatched. CDR1 and CDR2 (germline): KGHDR, SFDVKD. CDR3: CATSVRGGIDTQYF. The CDR3 DNA reads as TGTGCCACCAGTGTTCGGGGGGGCATAGATACGCAGTATTTT.

The V call is TRBV28, the J call TRBJ2-1; possible D gene TRBD2, 6 bases. CDR3 length equals 13 residues. CDR1 is MDHEN, CDR2 SYDVKM, per germline. V lost 9 bases and J lost 8, with 17 bases in between. CDR3 DNA: TGTGCCAGTGGCGGGGACCCGACACATGAGCAGTTCTTC. Translating it yields CASGGDPTHEQFF.

Worth noting for this clone: One junction end does not reproduce the germline sequence, and a read error may be involved. The chain carries TRBV7-2 and TRBJ2-3, with TRBD2 matching 8 bases. The CDR3 is 15 amino acids. Germline-derived CDR1 and CDR2 are SGHTA and FQGNSA. The CDR3, as DNA: TGTGCCAGCAGCCTAGCGGGTCTAGGTGGAGATACGCAGTATTTT. It encodes CASSLAGLGGDTQYF. Complete variable domain (other parts from reference TRBV7-2 and TRBJ2-3): GAGVSQSPSNKVTEKGKDVELRCDPISGHTALYWYRQSLGQGLEFLIYFQGNSAPDKSGLPSDRFSAERTGGSVSTLTIQRTQQEDSAVYLCASSLAGLGGDTQYFGPGTRLTVL.

This clone was picked up one time. The chain uses TRBV10-2 and TRBJ1-2, with D perhaps TRBD1 (5 bases). There are 13 residues in the CDR3. With 7 bases removed from V and 6 bases from J, the gap between germline ends came to 15 bases. The germline V gene has CDR1 WSHSY and CDR2 SAAADI. The DNA of the CDR3 is TGCGCCAGCATAGGCAGGGAGGAAAATGGCTACACCTTC. Its translation is CASIGREENGYTF.

This chain connects TRBV6-5 to TRBJ1-2; D is unclear. Germline V CDR1 and CDR2: MNHEY, SVGAGI. Trimming removed 6 bases at V and 8 bases at J, with 13 bases between. The CDR3 spans 12 residues. The CDR3 reads CASSQEPGGYTF. Written as DNA, the CDR3 is TGTGCCAGCAGCCAAGAACCCGGGGGCTACACCTTC.

V usage is TRBV11-2 and J usage is TRBJ2-5; D is ambiguous. CDR1 and CDR2 from the germline V gene are SGHAT and FQNNGV. Trimming shortened V by 3 bases and J by 5 bases, and 10 bases separated the two germline ends. This CDR3 has 13 residues. CDR3 amino acids: CASSFRGSETQYF. The CDR3 bases are TGTGCCAGCAGCTTTAGAGGATCGGAGACCCAGTACTTC.

This clone was seen a single time. V and J are TRBV5-6 and TRBJ2-7; D is undetermined. V was pared by 0 bases and J by 2 bases, with 9 bases between. Germline-derived CDR1 and CDR2 are SGHDT and YYEEEE. The CDR3 sequence is 14 residues long. CDR3 DNA: TGTGCCAGCAGCTTGGGCGGCTCCCCCTACGAGCAGTACTTC. It encodes CASSLGGSPYEQYF.

This clone was seen a handful of times. The V and J genes are TRBV30 and TRBJ1-5; D is unresolved. This CDR3 is 14 amino acids long. V lost 0 bases, J lost 6 bases, and 12 bases lay in between. CDR1 and CDR2 from the germline V gene are GTSNPN and SVGIG (reference sequence). CDR3 residues: CAWSVSGRSQPQHF. Here the CDR3 DNA reads TGTGCCTGGAGTGTATCTGGGAGGAGTCAGCCCCAGCATTTT.

J is TRBJ1-6 and V is TRBV2; TRBD1 agrees at 9 bases. The length of the CDR3 is 14 residues. The trim removed 6 bases at V and 7 bases at J, leaving 4 bases unmatched. CDR1 is SNHLY, CDR2 FYNNEI, per germline. The CDR3 DNA follows: TGTGCCAGCAGGACCGGGACAGGGAATTCACCCCTCCACTTT. This codes for CASRTGTGNSPLHF.

The chain carries TRBV9 and TRBJ2-2; weak D call: TRBD2 (6 bases). Trimming took off 4 bases at V and 3 bases at J, with 10 bases between the two ends. Germline V gene sequence: CDR1 SGDLS, CDR2 YYNGEE. CDR3 length equals 14 residues. In nucleotides, the CDR3 is TGTGCCAGCAGCAAGCGACTAGACACCGGGGAGCTGTTTTTT. As protein: CASSKRLDTGELFF.

The chain links TRBV11-2 to TRBJ1-4; unclear D gene. Germline V CDR1 and CDR2: SGHAT, FQNNGV. The CDR3 totals 16 residues. The V end was cut by 3 bases, the J end by 0 bases, with 11 bases between. In DNA form, the CDR3 reads TGTGCCAGCAGCTTGGCTCTGACTGCAACTAATGAAAAACTGTTTTTT. As protein: CASSLALTATNEKLFF.

The chain couples TRBV6-2 or TRBV6-3 to TRBJ1-6; D uncertain. The CDR3 is 13 residues long. V gave up 2 bases and J gave up 6 bases, with 5 bases separating them. Germline CDR1 reads MNHEY; CDR2 reads SVGEGT. CDR3 bases: TGTGCCAGCAGTTACCGGGGTAATTCACCCCTCCACTTT. It yields the protein CASSYRGNSPLHF.

This clone was seen just once. V usage is TRBV11-2 and J usage is TRBJ1-6; 8 bases agree with TRBD1. Unmatched junction bases numbered 2, after V lost 4 bases and J lost 6 bases. The CDR3 spans 14 residues. Germline-derived CDR1 and CDR2 are SGHAT and FQNNGV. The CDR3 DNA reads as TGTGCCAGCAGCTACGGACAGGGTAATTCACCCCTCCACTTT. It codes for CASSYGQGNSPLHF.